This T cell receptor beta chain was sequenced during a study of T cell responses to AZD1222 COVID-19 vaccine. Generated by immunoSEQ multiplex PCR, the TCRdb table keeps only in-frame clones and is missing some. Of 100,000 to 150,000 clones in the sample, 88% were seen once. Regarding the study as a whole: Recipients of two AZD1222 doses showed rising Spike-specific TCR breadth and depth.

As regards this clone: Its cognate antigen is unknown.

The V and J ends lost 7 bases and 1 base respectively, with 11 bases between them. Germline V CDR1 and CDR2: MNHEY, SMNVEV (reference sequence). CDR3 length: 15 amino acids. The origin of this receptor is an adult in good health. Sequences were derived from peripheral blood, sampled on day 0 of AZD1222 vaccination. This sequence joins TRBV27 and TRBJ1-6; D is ambiguous. The CDR3 protein is CASKNGVSYNSPLHF. The CDR3 nucleotides are TGTGCCAGCAAGAATGGGGTTTCCTATAATTCACCCCTCCACTTT.